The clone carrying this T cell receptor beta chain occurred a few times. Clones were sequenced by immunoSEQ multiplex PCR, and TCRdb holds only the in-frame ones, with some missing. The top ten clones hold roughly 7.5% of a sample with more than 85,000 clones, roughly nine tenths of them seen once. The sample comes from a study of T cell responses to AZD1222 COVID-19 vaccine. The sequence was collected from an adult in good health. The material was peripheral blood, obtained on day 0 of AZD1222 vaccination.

CDR3 amino acids: CASRRDSTSNQPQHF. The CDR3 coding sequence is TGTGCCAGCAGACGGGACAGTACTAGCAATCAGCCCCAGCATTTT. The chain carries TRBV7-6 and TRBJ1-5, with 7 positions matching TRBD1. The CDR3 spans 15 residues. V trimming: 6 bases; J trimming: 0 bases; junction bases outside the gene matches: 5. Germline assignment: CDR1 SGHVS and CDR2 FNYEAQ.